One and the same sample provided the 31 T cell receptor beta chains below, sequenced in a study of graft-versus-host responses after intestinal transplantation. Some clones are missing from TCRdb's copy, which holds only in-frame ones; the method was immunoSEQ multiplex PCR. The sample includes 90,000 to 150,000 clones, approximately 95% of them seen just once. Their recognized antigens are unknown. The material was unstimulated CD8+ T cells sorted from spleen or lymph node cells, obtained before intestinal transplant. All receptors derive from a human donor who received an intestinal transplant.

V gene TRBV7-3 combines with J gene TRBJ2-3; no reliable D call. This CDR3 comprises 14 residues. V was cut by 2 bases and J by 5 bases, with 11 bases left in between. Per the germline V gene, CDR1 is SGHTA and CDR2 is FQGTGA. The CDR3 coding sequence is TGTGCCAGCAGCTTAGATCCCGAAGGAGATACGCAGTATTTT. This encodes CASSLDPEGDTQYF.

The genes are TRBV6-5 and TRBJ1-1; D call uncertain. The CDR3 covers 15 residues. Germline V gene sequence: CDR1 MNHEY, CDR2 SVGAGI. V lost 2 bases to trimming and J lost 5 bases, with 15 bases between them. In nucleotides, the CDR3 is TGTGCCAGCAGTTACGATGCAACGGTTAAGACTGAAGCTTTCTTT. As protein: CASSYDATVKTEAFF.

This chain connects TRBV27 to TRBJ2-1; weak D call: TRBD1 (6 bases). The germline V gene encodes CDR1 MNHEY and CDR2 SMNVEV (reference sequence). This CDR3 has 15 residues. V was shortened by 5 bases and J by 2 bases, with 13 bases between the two germline ends. CDR3 nucleotide sequence: TGTGCCAGCAGTCCTCGGGACACACCCTACAATGAGCAGTTCTTC. Amino acids: CASSPRDTPYNEQFF.

The rearrangement joins TRBV4-3 to TRBJ2-1; D possibly corresponds to TRBD1 (7 bases). This CDR3 has 20 residues. Germline-derived CDR1 and CDR2 are LGHNA and YSLEER. Trimming stripped 4 bases from V and 3 bases from J, with 28 bases between. DNA of the CDR3: TGCGCCAGCAGCCTATCGCCGGGACAGAAGGTAGCGGAGCTCTACAATGAGCAGTTCTTC. It is translated as CASSLSPGQKVAELYNEQFF.

Only one count was recorded for this clone. This chain uses TRBV11-2 with TRBJ2-7; TRBD2 agrees at 7 bases. Germline values: CDR1 SGHAT, CDR2 FQNNGV. CDR3 size: 17 residues. The V and J ends lost 2 bases and 1 base, in that order; junction bases with no gene match: 11. This chain's CDR3 is CASSLIAGVDLSYEQYF. CDR3 sequence (DNA): TGTGCCAGCAGCTTAATAGCGGGCGTAGATCTTTCCTACGAGCAGTACTTC.

V gene TRBV28 combines with J gene TRBJ1-1, with a possible D match to TRBD1 (6 bases). Germline CDR1 and CDR2: MDHEN and SYDVKM. V was shortened by 5 bases and J by 4 bases, with 20 bases between the two germline ends. CDR3 size: 16 residues. As DNA, the CDR3 is TGTGCCAGCAGTCCCATTGCCCTCGGGGGGCGCACTGAAGCTTTCTTT. Translating gives CASSPIALGGRTEAFF.

The CDR3 is CASSPAVLEQYF. The CDR3, as DNA: TGTGCCAGCAGTCCGGCAGTCTTGGAGCAGTACTTC. The rearrangement uses TRBV28 and TRBJ2-7; no firm D call. CDR3 length equals 12 residues. With 5 bases removed from V and 7 bases from J, the gap between germline ends came to 12 bases. The germline gives CDR1 MDHEN, CDR2 SYDVKM. Full variable domain (outside the CDR3, taken from reference TRBV28 and TRBJ2-7): DVKVTQSSRYLVKRTGEKVFLECVQDMDHENMFWYRQDPGLGLRLIYFSYDVKMKEKGDIPEGYSVSREKKERFSLILESASTNQTSMYLCASSPAVLEQYFGPGTRLTVT.

The chain uses TRBV28 and TRBJ2-3, with 7 bases identical to TRBD1. This CDR3 region has 16 residues. With 5 bases clipped from V and 2 bases from J, the junction kept 10 bases outside the gene matches. In germline, CDR1 is MDHEN, CDR2 SYDVKM. CDR3 protein: CASSTGQATDTDTQYF. CDR3 in DNA: TGTGCCAGCAGTACCGGACAGGCGACCGACACAGATACGCAGTATTTT.

Only one count was recorded for this clone. The genes are TRBV30 and TRBJ2-7, with D possibly being TRBD2 (6 bases). The CDR3 loop spans 13 amino acids. CDR1 is GTSNPN, CDR2 SVGIG, per germline (reference sequence). Trimming pared 7 bases from V and 2 bases from J, leaving 15 bases between. The CDR3 DNA reads as TGTGCCTTGGAAGCGGGTTCGACCTACGAGCAGTACTTC. This translates into CALEAGSTYEQYF.

The genes are TRBV4-1 and TRBJ2-6; D possibly uses TRBD1 or TRBD2 (5 bases each). The CDR3 sequence is 17 residues long. Between the trimmed V and J ends, which lost 1 base and 2 bases, there was a span of 12 bases. Per germline, CDR1 MGHRA and CDR2 YSYEKL. In DNA form, the CDR3 reads TGCGCCAGCAGCCAAGGGGGCGGGCTAGCTGGGGCCAACGTCCTGACTTTC. Its translation is CASSQGGGLAGANVLTF.

The V gene is TRBV6-6, the J gene TRBJ1-5; 7 bases match TRBD1. The germline gives CDR1 MNHNY, CDR2 SVGAGI (reference sequence). The V gene end was trimmed by 2 bases and the J gene end by 6 bases; junction bases not matched to a gene: 7. The CDR3 loop spans 15 amino acids. The CDR3: CASSYVQGVGQPQHF. CDR3 nucleotide sequence: TGTGCCAGCAGTTACGTTCAGGGGGTGGGTCAGCCCCAGCATTTT.

V is TRBV14 and J is TRBJ2-3; 8 nucleotides match TRBD1. V shed 0 bases, J shed 3 bases, and the junction held 8 bases outside the gene matches. The CDR3 extends over 17 amino acids. Germline lookup yields CDR1 SGHDN and CDR2 FVKESK. The CDR3 DNA is TGTGCCAGCAGCCAAGACTGGACAGGGAGTAATACAGATACGCAGTATTTT. Its protein product is CASSQDWTGSNTDTQYF.

This sequence joins TRBV7-9 and TRBJ2-7, with D perhaps matching TRBD1 (5 bases). CDR1 and CDR2 from the germline V gene are SEHNR and FQNEAQ (reference sequence). The CDR3 runs to 13 residues. V lost 1 base, J lost 3 bases, and 7 bases lay in between. The chain's CDR3 is CASSLGQLYEQYF. CDR3 bases: TGTGCCAGCAGCTTAGGACAGCTCTACGAGCAGTACTTC.

This clone showed up just a few times. This rearrangement joins TRBV6-5 to TRBJ2-3, with D unresolved. Between the trimmed V and J ends, which lost 2 bases and 6 bases, there was a span of 3 bases. Germline V gene data show CDR1 as MNHEY and CDR2 as SVGAGI. The CDR3 is made up of 11 amino acids. CDR3 in amino acids: CASSYRDTQYF. CDR3 in DNA: TGTGCCAGCAGTTACAGGGATACGCAGTATTTT.

The V gene is TRBV4-1, the J gene TRBJ2-1, with 9 positions matching TRBD2. Germline CDR1 and CDR2: MGHRA and YSYEKL. The V and J ends lost 0 bases and 0 bases, in that order; junction bases with no gene match: 9. The CDR3 extends over 19 amino acids. CDR3 region: CASSQDDETSGISYNEQFF. The DNA for the CDR3 is TGCGCCAGCAGCCAAGATGACGAGACTAGCGGCATCTCCTACAATGAGCAGTTCTTC.

The chain has TRBV7-9 and TRBJ1-5, with D maybe TRBD1 (5 bases). Deletions cut 1 base from V and 4 bases from J, with 17 bases between. Germline CDR1 and CDR2: SEHNR and FQNEAQ (reference sequence). CDR3 length equals 17 residues. The CDR3 DNA reads as TGTGCCAGCAGCTTAGATTGGGGGGAAAATTGGAATCAGCCCCAGCATTTT. It codes for CASSLDWGENWNQPQHF.

The chain recombines TRBV6-5 with TRBJ2-7, with D possibly matching TRBD2 (6 bases). Germline V lookup: CDR1 MNHEY, CDR2 SVGAGI. The CDR3 has 15 amino acids. Trimming pared 2 bases from V and 4 bases from J, leaving 15 bases between. The CDR3 protein is CASSYTNAGTYEQYF. CDR3 DNA sequence: TGTGCCAGCAGTTACACGAATGCAGGGACTTACGAGCAGTACTTC.

V and J are TRBV2 and TRBJ2-1, with 7 bases lining up with TRBD1. V gave up 6 bases and J gave up 4 bases; unmatched junction bases: 9. In germline, CDR1 is SNHLY, CDR2 FYNNEI. The CDR3 is made up of 15 amino acids. The CDR3 loop reads CASSPRDSPYNEQFF. CDR3 bases: TGTGCCAGCAGCCCCCGGGACAGTCCTTACAATGAGCAGTTCTTC.

The rearrangement links TRBV29-1 to TRBJ2-7; TRBD2 agrees at 9 bases. From germline, CDR1 is SQVTM and CDR2 ANQGSEA. The CDR3 totals 15 residues. The V and J ends lost 1 base and 0 bases, in that order; junction bases with no gene match: 4. CDR3 coding DNA: TGCAGCGTTGAAGGACTAGCGGAGAGCTCCTACGAGCAGTACTTC. This encodes CSVEGLAESSYEQYF.

The chain uses TRBV23-1 and TRBJ2-7, with D possibly called TRBD1 or TRBD2 (6 bases each). TRBV23-1 is an ORF, with its function uncertain. The CDR3 loop spans 15 amino acids. V was trimmed by 6 bases and J by 2 bases, leaving 17 bases between them. CDR3 amino acids: CASRQQGGKPYEQYF. CDR3 bases: TGCGCCAGCAGACAACAAGGGGGGAAGCCCTACGAGCAGTACTTC.

This chain links TRBV28 with TRBJ1-1; D unclear. From germline, CDR1 is MDHEN and CDR2 SYDVKM. V was trimmed by 2 bases and J by 7 bases, leaving 8 bases between them. This CDR3 has 12 amino acids. CDR3 nucleotide sequence: TGTGCCAGCAGTTTAGTCCGGGGTGAAGCTTTCTTT. It specifies CASSLVRGEAFF.

This clone was observed once. V gene TRBV19 combines with J gene TRBJ2-7; D is unresolved. Trimming stripped 3 bases from V and 0 bases from J, with 3 bases between. Germline V lookup: CDR1 LNHDA, CDR2 SQIVND (reference sequence). The CDR3 runs 12 residues. The DNA of the CDR3 is TGTGCCAGTAGTATCGACTCCTACGAGCAGTACTTC. Translated: CASSIDSYEQYF. Combining the CDR3 with reference TRBV19 and TRBJ2-7 gives the whole variable domain DGGITQSPKYLFRKEGQNVTLSCEQNLNHDAMYWYRQDPGQGLRLIYYSQIVNDFQKGDIAEGYSVSREKKESFPLTVTSAQKNPTAFYLCASSIDSYEQYFGPGTRLTVT.

The chain is built from TRBV28 and TRBJ2-2; 7 bases agree with TRBD1. Germline V gives CDR1 MDHEN, CDR2 SYDVKM. J gave up 0 bases and V 9 bases, and 4 bases lay outside the gene matches. This CDR3 is built from 14 residues. The CDR3 protein is CARGTEPNTGELFF. The CDR3 coding sequence is TGTGCCAGGGGGACAGAACCGAACACCGGGGAGCTGTTTTTT.

The rearrangement uses TRBV19 and TRBJ1-5; a possible D gene is TRBD1 (6 bases). The germline V gene encodes CDR1 LNHDA and CDR2 SQIVND (reference sequence). The ends were cut back, 5 bases at V and 7 bases at J, with 24 bases in the middle. This CDR3 contains 17 residues. The CDR3 sequence: CASSPRGRDTGPQPQHF. Here the CDR3 DNA reads TGTGCCAGTAGTCCTCGAGGCCGGGACACAGGGCCCCAGCCCCAGCATTTT.

This chain joins TRBV4-1 and TRBJ2-2; tentatively, D is TRBD1 (5 bases). Trimming took off 6 bases at V and 2 bases at J, with 10 bases between the two ends. Germline V lookup: CDR1 MGHRA, CDR2 YSYEKL. The CDR3 runs to 14 residues. The CDR3 DNA is TGCGCCAGCAGTCAACAGGAAAACACCGGGGAGCTGTTTTTT. Translating gives CASSQQENTGELFF.

The chain is built from TRBV7-9 and TRBJ2-7, with D unresolved. This CDR3 has 11 amino acids. Germline lookup yields CDR1 SEHNR and CDR2 FQNEAQ (reference sequence). Deletions cut 5 bases from V and 3 bases from J, with 5 bases between. The CDR3 nucleotides are TGTGCCAGCAGCCGTAGCTACGAGCAGTACTTC. Protein product: CASSRSYEQYF.

The V call is TRBV14, the J call TRBJ1-1; D may be TRBD1 (6 bases). Between the trimmed V and J ends, which lost 3 bases and 3 bases, there was a span of 14 bases. This CDR3 is 15 amino acids long. Germline CDR1 is SGHDN and CDR2 is FVKESK. DNA for the CDR3: TGTGCCAGCAGCCAGGACAGCGTGTGGTACACTGAAGCTTTCTTT. This translates into CASSQDSVWYTEAFF. Filled out from reference TRBV14 and TRBJ1-1, the complete variable domain reads EAGVTQFPSHSVIEKGQTVTLRCDPISGHDNLYWYRRVMGKEIKFLLHFVKESKQDESGMPNNRFLAERTGGTYSTLKVQPAELEDSGVYFCASSQDSVWYTEAFFGQGTRLTVV.

V and J are TRBV28 and TRBJ2-6, with D perhaps TRBD2 (5 bases). The V and J ends lost 5 bases and 0 bases respectively, with 8 bases between them. Germline V gene data show CDR1 as MDHEN and CDR2 as SYDVKM. This CDR3 is 15 amino acids long. Here the CDR3 DNA reads TGTGCCAGCAGTCTTGGACTCTCTGGGGCCAACGTCCTGACTTTC. It encodes CASSLGLSGANVLTF. Variable domain in full (rest from reference TRBV28 and TRBJ2-6): DVKVTQSSRYLVKRTGEKVFLECVQDMDHENMFWYRQDPGLGLRLIYFSYDVKMKEKGDIPEGYSVSREKKERFSLILESASTNQTSMYLCASSLGLSGANVLTFGAGSRLTVL.

The V gene is TRBV7-9, the J gene TRBJ2-7; 7 bases are shared with TRBD2. The CDR3 runs 17 residues. With V trimmed by 3 bases and J by 4 bases, 15 bases remained unmatched. CDR1 SEHNR and CDR2 FQNEAQ come from the germline V gene (reference sequence). The DNA of the CDR3 is TGTGCCAGCAGCTTGATCCCCCAGGCGGGAGTCGTTTACGAGCAGTACTTC. This gives the protein CASSLIPQAGVVYEQYF.

This clone was detected only once. The V and J genes are TRBV5-8 and TRBJ2-1, with 7 bases fitting TRBD2. The ends lost 2 bases at V and 12 bases at J; junction bases unmatched: 14. CDR1 and CDR2 from the germline V gene are SGHTS and YDEGEE. The CDR3 totals 15 residues. The CDR3 sequence: CASSFGTSDAEMQFF. The CDR3 nucleotides read TGTGCCAGCAGCTTCGGTACTAGCGATGCAGAAATGCAGTTCTTC.

The chain recombines TRBV4-2 with TRBJ2-2, with no clear D. The CDR3 runs to 17 residues. Germline V CDR1 and CDR2: LGHNA, YNFKEQ. V was trimmed by 3 bases and J by 6 bases, leaving 20 bases between them. This CDR3 is CASSHGIATNGPGELFF. The CDR3 nucleotides read TGTGCCAGCAGCCACGGTATAGCTACTAACGGTCCCGGGGAGCTGTTTTTT.